This T cell receptor beta chain was captured in a study of CD8 T cells in ankylosing spondylitis. The trim removed 3 bases at V and 6 bases at J, leaving 9 bases unmatched. The CDR3 has 16 residues. From germline, CDR1 is SGHKS and CDR2 YYEKEE (reference sequence). TCRdb passed the 5' RACE reads through MiXCR, listing each CDR3 protein once. Of 750,000 to 850,000 distinct CDR3 sequences listed, 12% are singletons. Ten or more counts support this clonotype. Its antigen remains unidentified. The study, taken as a whole, reports: What seemed typical of ankylosing spondylitis blood was a TCR beta motif built from several highly homologous variants.

Sequenced input: blood, either unsorted or a sorted T cell fraction (not recorded which). This TCR was sampled from a male donor with ankylosing spondylitis. The rearrangement links TRBV5-5 to TRBJ2-1; 10 bases match TRBD1. The CDR3, as DNA: TGTGCCAGCAGCTATTTAGGGACAGGGGTCATCAATGAGCAGTTCTTC. This gives the protein CASSYLGTGVINEQFF.